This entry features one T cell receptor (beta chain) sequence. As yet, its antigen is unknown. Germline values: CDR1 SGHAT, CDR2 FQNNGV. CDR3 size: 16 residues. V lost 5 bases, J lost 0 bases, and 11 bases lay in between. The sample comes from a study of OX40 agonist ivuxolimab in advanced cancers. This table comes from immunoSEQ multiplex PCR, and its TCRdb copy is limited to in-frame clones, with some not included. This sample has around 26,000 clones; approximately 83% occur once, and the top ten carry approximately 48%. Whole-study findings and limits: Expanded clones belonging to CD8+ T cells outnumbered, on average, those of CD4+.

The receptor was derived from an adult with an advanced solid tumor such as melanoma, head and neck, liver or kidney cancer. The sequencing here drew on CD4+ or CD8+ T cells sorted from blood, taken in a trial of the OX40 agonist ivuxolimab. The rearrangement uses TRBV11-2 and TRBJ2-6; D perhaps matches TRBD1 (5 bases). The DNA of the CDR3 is TGTGCCAGCAGCCACAGGTCCTTCTCTGGGGCCAACGTCCTGACTTTC. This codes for CASSHRSFSGANVLTF.